This TCR beta chain was documented in a study of blood T cell repertoires in COVID-19. Whole-study context: From the United States, Italy and Spain came samples of acute and convalescent COVID-19.

The authors' processing: Amplification from reference gene primers served as the basis for estimated nucleated cell counts. Repertoires were generated with immunoSEQ multiplex PCR, while TCRdb's copy carries only in-frame clones and drops some. D and trimming were read from the DNA, whereas the V and J calls and clone size are those reported in that table. Of hundreds of thousands of clones listed, around 86% are singletons. The CDR3 spans 14 residues. V was cut by 3 bases and J by 3 bases, with 11 bases left in between. Looked up from germline, CDR1 is MNHEY and CDR2 is SMNVEV (reference sequence). The sequence came from a man older than 75 with acute or convalescent COVID-19. J is TRBJ1-1 and V is TRBV27, with D unresolved. The sequencing sample was made of peripheral blood. The CDR3 DNA follows: TGTGCCAGCAGTTTGGCGAGGAGGTACACTGAAGCTTTCTTT. Amino acid sequence: CASSLARRYTEAFF.